This T cell receptor beta chain was captured in a study of Ad26.COV2.S vaccination and SARS-CoV-2 variants. Background on the study: Of the COV1001 trial arms, the Ad26.COV2.S arm included the donor.

The protocol was immunoSEQ multiplex PCR, while the TCRdb copy is restricted to in-frame clones and leaves out a portion. The profile shows roughly 450,000 clones, approximately 92% of them singletons. In the case of this clone: Its antigen remains unidentified.

Study results and limitations: Spike-specific TCR breadth was greater in vaccine than placebo recipients.

After removal of 5 bases from V and 0 bases from J, the junction contained 2 bases not matched to a gene. CDR1 and CDR2 (germline): SGHVS, FQNEAQ. The CDR3 has 14 residues. Treatment noted: roughly 18 received Ad26.COV2.S at low or high dose, single or two shots; a few received placebo; per-sample allocation not given. Sampling was performed 63 days after the first vaccine or placebo injection. Its platform was an Ad26 vector, and its expressed antigen was Wuhan-strain SARS-CoV-2 spike. This sequence originates from a person between 18 and 65 years old who received the Ad26.COV2.S COVID-19 vaccine or a placebo. Sequenced material: peripheral blood, taken in a trial of Ad26.COV2.S vaccine versus placebo. The chain uses TRBV7-8 and TRBJ2-3; 7 bases line up with TRBD2. The CDR3 here is CASSRRGSTDTQYF. The CDR3 nucleotides read TGTGCCAGCAGCAGGCGGGGGAGCACAGATACGCAGTATTTT.